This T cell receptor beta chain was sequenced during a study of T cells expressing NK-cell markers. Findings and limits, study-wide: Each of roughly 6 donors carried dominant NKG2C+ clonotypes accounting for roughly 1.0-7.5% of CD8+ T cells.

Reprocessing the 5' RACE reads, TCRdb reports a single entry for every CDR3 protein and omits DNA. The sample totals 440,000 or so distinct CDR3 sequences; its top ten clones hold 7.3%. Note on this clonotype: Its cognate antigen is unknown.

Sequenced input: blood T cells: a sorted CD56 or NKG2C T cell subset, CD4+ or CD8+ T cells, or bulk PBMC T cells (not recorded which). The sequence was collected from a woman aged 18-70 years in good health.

The CDR3 spells CASNPARGHRGEAFF. The chain uses TRBV21-1 and TRBJ1-1. TRBV21-1 is reported as a pseudogene. The CDR3 loop spans 15 amino acids.